Following are 2 T cell receptor beta chains from one sample sequenced in a study of beta chain features in type 1 diabetes. Every bit of the isolated RNA underwent reverse transcription, so sequencing read expressed TCRB transcripts. Clones were read by immunoSEQ multiplex PCR, and TCRdb kept only the in-frame ones, dropping some. The repertoire consists of around 450,000 clones, with more than 9.5% occurring once and the leading ten covering about 0.045%. Sequenced: naive CD4+ T cells from blood. The origin of the receptors is a woman younger than 35 in good health.

Points on this clone: At one end the junction does not follow the germline gene, possibly because of a read error. This rearrangement joins TRBV7-7 to TRBJ2-5, with D tentatively TRBD1 or TRBD2 (6 bases each). Germline V gene lookup returns CDR1 SSHAT and CDR2 FNYEAQ (reference sequence). The CDR3 covers 14 residues. In DNA, the CDR3 is TGTGCTAGCAGCTTAGGGGGACTGGGAGAGACCCAGTACTTC. It yields the protein CASSLGGLGETQYF.

A few counts support this clone. J is TRBJ1-5 and V is TRBV16, with D possibly being TRBD1 (6 bases). The CDR3 totals 14 residues. V lost 4 bases, J lost 2 bases, and 9 bases lay in between. CDR1 KGHSY and CDR2 FQNENV come from the germline V gene. The CDR3 nucleotides are TGTGCCAGCAGCCGATCAGGGGGCAATCAGCCCCAGCATTTT. Translated: CASSRSGGNQPQHF.